This T cell receptor (beta chain) was retrieved from a study of T cell responses to AZD1222 COVID-19 vaccine (dated by TCRdb to the early 2020s). For the study in its entirety: A total of 233 trial participants underwent TCR sequencing, of whom nearly 210 had received two doses of AZD1222 and roughly 26 had received two doses of the MenACWY control vaccine. Trial participants were enrolled by age into subgroups of 18-55, 56-69 and 70-plus years, and around 140, 26 and 57 TCR-sequenced participants, respectively, were included in these subgroups. The investigation overall reported the following: Because no day 14 peak-response samples were available, the repertoires could be characterized only after the peak T cell response. The 56-69-year group was small, and its depth increase did not reach significance, likely because of low power. After two AZD1222 doses, spike-specific TCR breadth and depth were significantly higher than at day 0 and than in MenACWY recipients. The whole spike protein was spanned by vaccine-associated CD4 TCRs, and dominant responses were seen in regions 160-218 and 743-854. Participants were mostly white British, with more females than males. The authors suggested clonal diversity may have been underestimated. Conclusions about previously exposed vaccinees are limited because only six or seven AZD1222 recipients were SARS-CoV-2 seropositive at baseline. Epitopes outside the regions mutated in the B.1.351 and B.1.1.7 variants were reportedly recognized by nearly half of the unique spike-specific TCRs.

Regarding this clone: Its recognized antigen is unknown. No clone much larger than this one lies a single base away; base qualities are absent.

The CDR3 regions of human TCRbeta chains were analyzed by immunosequencing. On the study's bioinformatics: Repertoire TCRs were checked for matches against a reference library of SARS-CoV-2-specific TCRs that had been generated using the MIRA antigen-specificity platform. Breadth was defined as the fraction of unique TCRs that were SARS-CoV-2-associated. Depth was defined as the fraction of total T cells that were SARS-CoV-2-associated. Each spike-specific TCR was assigned to its reactive spike region and to a CD4 or CD8 class using the MIRA data. Log10-transformed breadth and depth values were compared by one-way ANOVA with Sidak's multiple comparisons tests. TCRdb holds this immuneACCESS table with in-frame rearrangements only. Some clones are missing; in checked studies, unresolved V genes explain under half, and the rest has no known cause. The V and J calls and clone size are taken from that table; D and trimming were inferred from the DNA. The sample table lists approximately 83,000 clones, under 95% of them with a count of one. The ten largest clones take up 4.5% of the sample.

The time point label, as the study defines it: baseline before first vaccination. In the paper's terms, the treatment or condition label means: meningococcal conjugate vaccine given as trial control. Vaccinee samples came from UK trials COV001 and COV002, including a single-blind randomized controlled phase 2/3 trial of AZD1222 (ChAdOx1 nCoV-19) in healthy adults. Trial participant PBMC samples were collected at day 0 and day 28 after the second dose for TCRbeta chain sequencing. This TCR derives from an adult in good health. The sample consisted of peripheral blood, taken on day 0 of MenACWY control vaccination.

The CDR3 in this case is CASSEGPPATNEKLFF. The sequenced DNA: TGTGCCAGCAGCGAGGGGCCGCCGGCAACTAATGAAAAACTGTTTTTT. The rearrangement combines TRBV5-5 with TRBJ1-4; matching of 5 bases hints at TRBD1 as the D gene. From the cysteine up to the phenylalanine, the CDR3 has a length of 16 residues. Only the CDR3 DNA is retained, 48 bases long and in frame from the first base. CDR1 and CDR2, per the germline V gene (reference sequence), are SGHKS and YYEKEE. The junction carries 13 bases between V and J, which are trimmed by 4 bases and 0 bases respectively.